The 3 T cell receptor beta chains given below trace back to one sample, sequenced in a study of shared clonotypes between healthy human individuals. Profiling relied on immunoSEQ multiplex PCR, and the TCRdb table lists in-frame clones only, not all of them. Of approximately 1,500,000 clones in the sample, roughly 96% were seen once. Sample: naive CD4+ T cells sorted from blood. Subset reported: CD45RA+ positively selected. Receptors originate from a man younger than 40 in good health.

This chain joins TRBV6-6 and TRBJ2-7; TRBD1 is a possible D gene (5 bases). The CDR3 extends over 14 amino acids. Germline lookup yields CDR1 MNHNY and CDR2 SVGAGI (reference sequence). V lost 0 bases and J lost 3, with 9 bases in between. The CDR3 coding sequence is TGTGCCAGCAGTTACTCGGCAGGGCTCTACGAGCAGTACTTC. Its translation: CASSYSAGLYEQYF.

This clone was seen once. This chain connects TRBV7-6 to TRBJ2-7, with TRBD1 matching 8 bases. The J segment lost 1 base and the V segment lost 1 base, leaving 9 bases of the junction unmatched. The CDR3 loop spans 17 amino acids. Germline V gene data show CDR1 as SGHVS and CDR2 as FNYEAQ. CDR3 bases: TGTGCCAGCAGCTTAGTTCTGCAGGGGGCTCGGTCCTACGAGCAGTACTTC. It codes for CASSLVLQGARSYEQYF.

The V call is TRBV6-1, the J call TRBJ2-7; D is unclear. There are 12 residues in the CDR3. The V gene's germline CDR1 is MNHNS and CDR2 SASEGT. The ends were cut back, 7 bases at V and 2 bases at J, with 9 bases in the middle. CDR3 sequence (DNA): TGTGCCAGCACGGGCATCACCTACGAGCAGTACTTC. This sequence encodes CASTGITYEQYF.